The 26 T cell receptor beta chains reported below all come from one sample, sequenced in a study of cytomegalovirus exposure and HLA in healthy donors. In the PCR, 60 Vbeta and 13 Jbeta primers were used. Sequencing used immunoSEQ multiplex PCR; TCRdb keeps in-frame clones, though not all of them. The data show 95,000 to 150,000 clones, around 86% seen once. Sequences were obtained from PBMCs. The receptors stem from a man aged 30 to 39 in good health and CMV-seronegative.

This clone was detected only once. This sequence joins TRBV5-1 and TRBJ2-7, with a tentative D call TRBD2 (6 bases). The CDR3 loop spans 15 amino acids. Trimming pared 4 bases from V and 3 bases from J, leaving 17 bases between. Germline CDR1 SGHRS, CDR2 YFSETQ. CDR3 protein: CASSPMRTGDYEQYF. The CDR3 DNA sequence: TGCGCCAGCAGCCCCATGAGGACGGGAGACTACGAGCAGTACTTC. Full variable domain (missing parts from reference TRBV5-1 and TRBJ2-7): KAGVTQTPRYLIKTRGQQVTLSCSPISGHRSVSWYQQTPGQGLQFLFEYFSETQRNKGNFPGRFSGRQFSNSRSEMNVSTLELGDSALYLCASSPMRTGDYEQYFGPGTRLTVT.

This clone was counted between two and nine times. The V gene is TRBV2, the J gene TRBJ2-5, with 15 positions matching TRBD2. Germline CDR1 and CDR2: SNHLY and FYNNEI. The CDR3 extends over 17 amino acids. V lost 10 bases and J lost 5; bases outside the gene matches: 14. CDR3 DNA sequence: TGTGCCACGCACAGGACTAGCGGGGGGGCCGGGACGGAGACCCAGTACTTC. This gives the protein CATHRTSGGAGTETQYF.

The gene calls are TRBV9 and TRBJ2-1; 7 bases fit TRBD1. Trimming at V came to 0 bases and at J to 3 bases, leaving 6 bases not matched to a gene. There are 16 residues in the CDR3. Germline V gene data show CDR1 as SGDLS and CDR2 as YYNGEE. Here the CDR3 DNA reads TGTGCCAGCAGCGTAGGGGTAGGGGGCGGCTACAATGAGCAGTTCTTC. Translating gives CASSVGVGGGYNEQFF.

This clone turned up a few times. The chain employs TRBV9 and TRBJ2-1; TRBD1 aligns across 12 bases. The CDR3 covers 16 residues. Trimming at V came to 4 bases and at J to 9 bases, leaving 11 bases not matched to a gene. Germline V lookup: CDR1 SGDLS, CDR2 YYNGEE. In DNA, the CDR3 is TGTGCCAGCAGCCAACCTTGGGGACAGGGGGCCGTTGAGCAGTTCTTC. It specifies CASSQPWGQGAVEQFF.

This chain links TRBV7-2 with TRBJ2-1, with D unclear. The CDR3 totals 12 residues. V was pared by 7 bases and J by 5 bases, with 9 bases between. CDR1 SGHTA and CDR2 FQGNSA come from the germline V gene. The DNA for the CDR3 is TGTGCCAGCAACTACCACGACAATGAGCAGTTCTTC. Its protein product is CASNYHDNEQFF. The complete variable domain, with remaining parts taken from reference TRBV7-2 and TRBJ2-1, reads GAGVSQSPSNKVTEKGKDVELRCDPISGHTALYWYRQSLGQGLEFLIYFQGNSAPDKSGLPSDRFSAERTGGSVSTLTIQRTQQEDSAVYLCASNYHDNEQFFGPGTRLTVL.

The chain combines TRBV19 with TRBJ2-7, with unresolved D. The CDR3 consists of 12 residues. Trimming removed 5 bases from V and 4 bases from J, with 9 bases in between. Germline V gene lookup returns CDR1 LNHDA and CDR2 SQIVND (reference sequence). CDR3 in DNA: TGTGCCAGTAGTTCTCCTATGTACGAGCAGTACTTC. It specifies CASSSPMYEQYF.

This clone was counted only a few times. The V and J genes are TRBV5-1 and TRBJ2-5; 7 bases map to TRBD2. Germline V lookup: CDR1 SGHRS, CDR2 YFSETQ. The CDR3 totals 14 residues. V gave up 3 bases and J gave up 2 bases; unmatched junction bases: 4. CDR3 loop: CASSSAGGQETQYF. The CDR3 bases are TGCGCCAGCAGCTCCGCCGGGGGGCAAGAGACCCAGTACTTC.

Written as DNA, the CDR3 is TGTGCCAGCAGCTTGGGGCAGGCAGCGGGCACCGGGGAGCTGTTTTTT. This codes for CASSLGQAAGTGELFF. The J gene is TRBJ2-2, the V gene TRBV11-2, with a weak D call TRBD2 (6 bases). The CDR3 consists of 16 residues. The V end was cut by 3 bases, the J end by 4 bases, with 15 bases between. Germline CDR1 is SGHAT and CDR2 is FQNNGV.

The gene calls are TRBV9 and TRBJ2-2, with 7 positions matching TRBD2. CDR3 length: 15 amino acids. CDR1 SGDLS and CDR2 YYNGEE come from the germline V gene. With V trimmed by 2 bases and J by 5 bases, 6 bases remained unmatched. CDR3 sequence: CASSVGGRVTGELFF. CDR3 in DNA: TGTGCCAGCAGCGTCGGGGGGAGGGTAACCGGGGAGCTGTTTTTT.

V usage is TRBV7-8 and J usage is TRBJ2-5; 10 nucleotides match TRBD1. The trim removed 1 base at V and 5 bases at J, leaving 4 bases unmatched. Germline CDR1 and CDR2: SGHVS and FQNEAQ. The CDR3 extends over 15 amino acids. The CDR3 DNA sequence: TGTGCCAGCAGCTTAGGGGCGGGACAGGGGGAGACCCAGTACTTC. The encoded protein is CASSLGAGQGETQYF.

The chain combines TRBV25-1 with TRBJ2-5; TRBD1 agrees at 9 bases. Gene TRBJ2-7 matches the end of the DNA better, so the J call may be wrong. In germline, CDR1 is MGHDK, CDR2 SYGVNS. CDR3 size: 16 residues. The CDR3 DNA reads as TGTGCCAGCAGTGTTCGCGTGACAGGGGGGGATGACGAGCAGTACTTC. Translating it yields CASSVRVTGGDDEQYF.

This clone was seen more than once but under ten times. The rearrangement links TRBV5-1 to TRBJ1-3; D perhaps matches TRBD1 (6 bases). There are 14 residues in the CDR3. Germline lookup yields CDR1 SGHRS and CDR2 YFSETQ. Trimming removed 0 bases from V and 6 bases from J, with 10 bases in between. CDR3 sequence: CASSLGQGTNTIYF. The CDR3 bases are TGCGCCAGCAGCTTGGGTCAGGGGACAAACACCATATATTTT.

J is TRBJ2-5 and V is TRBV11-2; D possibly corresponds to TRBD2 (6 bases). The germline CDR1 and CDR2 sequences are SGHAT and FQNNGV. Between the trimmed V and J ends, which lost 6 bases and 5 bases, there was a span of 13 bases. The CDR3 spans 13 residues. The CDR3 sequence is CASRNGGQETQYF. For the CDR3, the DNA is TGTGCCAGCAGGAATGGAGGGCAGGAGACCCAGTACTTC. The full variable domain, completed using reference TRBV11-2 and TRBJ2-5, is EAGVAQSPRYKIIEKRQSVAFWCNPISGHATLYWYQQILGQGPKLLIQFQNNGVVDDSQLPKDRFSAERLKGVDSTLKIQPAKLEDSAVYLCASRNGGQETQYFGPGTRLLVL.

This chain joins TRBV21-1 and TRBJ2-7; the tabulated D call, TRBD1, remains unverified against the DNA. TRBV21-1 is assigned pseudogene status. CDR3 size: 14 residues. CDR3 in amino acids: CARSGGQGYHEQYF. The CDR3 DNA is TGTGCCAGATCAGGGGGACAGGGCTACCACGAGCAGTACTTC.

This clone was seen more than once but under ten times. The rearrangement joins TRBV9 to TRBJ1-4, with D possibly TRBD1 on 5 matching bases. Trimming took off 5 bases at V and 7 bases at J, with 18 bases between the two ends. The CDR3 extends over 15 amino acids. CDR1 and CDR2 (germline): SGDLS, YYNGEE. The CDR3 nucleotides read TGTGCCAGCAGTTCCACAGGTGCCGTGTTTGAAAAACTGTTTTTT. It translates to CASSSTGAVFEKLFF.

V usage is TRBV2 and J usage is TRBJ1-5, with D maybe TRBD1 (5 bases). Germline V gene data show CDR1 as SNHLY and CDR2 as FYNNEI. The CDR3 is made up of 15 amino acids. The V end lost 6 bases, the J end lost 6 bases, and 18 bases lay between the germline ends. CDR3 in amino acids: CASRFGTQGSQPQHF. The CDR3 DNA follows: TGTGCCAGCAGATTCGGGACTCAGGGAAGTCAGCCCCAGCATTTT.

The V and J genes are TRBV7-2 and TRBJ2-2; D remains ambiguous. The ends were cut back, 4 bases at V and 3 bases at J, with 12 bases in the middle. The germline gives CDR1 SGHTA, CDR2 FQGNSA. CDR3 size: 15 residues. DNA of the CDR3: TGTGCCAGCAGCTCTGGGCGATCCTACACCGGGGAGCTGTTTTTT. Translating gives CASSSGRSYTGELFF.

The chain recombines TRBV25-1 with TRBJ1-4; D unresolved. CDR3 size: 16 residues. Trimming removed 3 bases at V and 5 bases at J, with 16 bases between. Germline lookup yields CDR1 MGHDK and CDR2 SYGVNS. CDR3 region: CASSDPFEGGNEKLFF. The CDR3 DNA reads TGTGCCAGCAGTGACCCGTTCGAGGGAGGCAATGAAAAACTGTTTTTT.

The gene calls are TRBV7-2 and TRBJ2-7, with D possibly TRBD1 on 7 matching bases. Germline CDR1 SGHTA, CDR2 FQGNSA. The CDR3 loop spans 14 amino acids. The V end lost 2 bases, the J end lost 6 bases, and 14 bases lay between the germline ends. CDR3 nucleotide sequence: TGTGCCAGCAGCTTAAACAGGGGAGGATCCGAGCAGTACTTC. It yields the protein CASSLNRGGSEQYF.

This clone was detected once. V gene TRBV5-4 combines with J gene TRBJ2-3; 9 bases fit TRBD2. Germline V gene lookup returns CDR1 SGHNT and CDR2 YYREEE (reference sequence). The CDR3 loop spans 16 amino acids. V lost 5 bases, J lost 1 base, and 8 bases stayed unmatched. Here the CDR3 DNA reads TGTGCCAGCAGTTCCACCGTAGCGGGGGGCACAGATACGCAGTATTTT. This codes for CASSSTVAGGTDTQYF.

The rearrangement links TRBV19 to TRBJ2-1, with TRBD2 as a possible D gene (6 bases). Trimming left V 4 bases short and J 5 bases short, with 15 bases between. The CDR3 has 15 residues. In germline, CDR1 is LNHDA, CDR2 SQIVND (reference sequence). CDR3 nucleotides: TGTGCCAGTAGTACCCGGAGGGGAATTAACAATGAGCAGTTCTTC. Translating gives CASSTRRGINNEQFF.

A few counts support this clone. Within the sample, other DNA sequences also encode this same CDR3. This chain links TRBV7-9 with TRBJ1-1; 7 bases are shared with TRBD1. V dropped 2 bases and J dropped 3; count of bases not matched to a gene: 3. The CDR3 is 14 amino acids. Germline V lookup: CDR1 SEHNR, CDR2 FQNEAQ (reference sequence). The chain's CDR3 is CASSLRQGDTEAFF. The DNA for the CDR3 is TGTGCCAGCAGCTTACGGCAGGGGGACACTGAAGCTTTCTTT.

The J gene is TRBJ2-7, the V gene TRBV7-5; the listed D gene, TRBD2, was not tested against the DNA. TRBV7-5 is a recognized pseudogene. The CDR3 has 13 amino acids. In nucleotides, the CDR3 is TGTGTCAGAAGCTGGTCGGCCGGGGGGGAGCAGTACTTC. Encoded protein: CVRSWSAGGEQYF.

The chain recombines TRBV10-2 with TRBJ2-7; 9 nucleotides align to TRBD1. Germline V lookup: CDR1 WSHSY, CDR2 SAAADI. V dropped 1 base and J dropped 1; count of bases not matched to a gene: 11. CDR3 length: 18 amino acids. The CDR3: CASSEYGTGTWVSYEQYF. The CDR3 DNA sequence: TGCGCCAGCAGTGAGTATGGGACAGGGACCTGGGTTTCCTACGAGCAGTACTTC.

This chain uses TRBV7-9 with TRBJ2-7; D possibly corresponds to TRBD2 (5 bases). V lost 4 bases to trimming and J lost 3 bases, with 13 bases between them. The CDR3 runs to 14 residues. CDR1 SEHNR and CDR2 FQNEAQ come from the germline V gene (reference sequence). CDR3 amino acids: CASSSRTGFYEQYF. CDR3 nucleotides: TGTGCCAGCAGCTCAAGGACGGGATTCTACGAGCAGTACTTC.

The chain is built from TRBV5-1 and TRBJ1-5; D might be TRBD1 (6 bases). Trimming left V 7 bases short and J 3 bases short, with 11 bases between. Germline CDR1 is SGHRS and CDR2 is YFSETQ. The length of the CDR3 is 13 residues. This CDR3 reads CASSQGFNQPQHF. For the CDR3, the DNA is TGCGCCAGCTCACAGGGCTTCAATCAGCCCCAGCATTTT.